This TCR beta chain was sequenced during a study of blood T cell repertoires in COVID-19. Libraries were prepared by immunoSEQ multiplex PCR; TCRdb keeps only in-frame clonotypes and omits some of them. This sample carries approximately 98,000 clones, over 80% of them seen once, and the ten largest clones take 15% to 20%. V shed 5 bases and J 2 bases; nucleotides not matched to a gene: 8. The germline gives CDR1 SGHTA, CDR2 FQGNSA. This CDR3 is 15 amino acids long. The source is a man older than 75 with acute or convalescent COVID-19. Specimen: peripheral blood. J is TRBJ2-7 and V is TRBV7-2; TRBD2 agrees at 8 bases. The CDR3 is CASSVSGAVAYEQYF. CDR3 bases: TGTGCCAGCAGCGTTAGCGGGGCCGTGGCCTACGAGCAGTACTTC.